This section outlines one T cell receptor beta chain sequence together with its context. Per the study methods: Amplification from reference gene primers served as the basis for estimated nucleated cell counts. TCRdb keeps only in-frame clones here, not all; method: immunoSEQ multiplex PCR. V, J and clone size are taken as reported in that table, and D and trimming were inferred from the DNA itself. The sample consists of 200,000 to 250,000 clones, approximately 84% of them appearing once. The record originates from a study of blood T cell repertoires in COVID-19. Study at large: Whether acute or convalescent, the COVID-19 samples came from the United States, Italy and Spain. T cells, B-cell-depleted T cells, or PBMCs supplied cDNA or gDNA.

There are 15 residues in the CDR3. Germline CDR1 reads MNHEY; CDR2 reads SVGEGT. The trim removed 2 bases at V and 8 bases at J, leaving 11 bases unmatched. V gene TRBV6-2 or TRBV6-3 combines with J gene TRBJ1-1; 7 positions agree with TRBD1. The receptor's source is a woman younger than 45 who had recovered from COVID-19. Specimen: peripheral blood. The CDR3 loop is CASSYPTGDRYEAFF. The DNA for the CDR3 is TGTGCCAGCAGTTACCCCACTGGGGACAGATACGAAGCTTTCTTT.